The 8 T cell receptor beta chains in this list originate from one sample, sequenced in a study of Graves' ophthalmopathy and Graves' hyperthyroidism listed by TCRdb under 2018. For sequencing, an Illumina HiSeq 2000 was employed. For repertoire sequencing, the TCR beta CDR3 regions were amplified from RNA transcripts. HTBI primers and the Qiagen OneStep RT-PCR kit were used in a first-round RT-PCR, which was followed by a second-round multiplex PCR, size selection and purification. The raw public reads went through TCRdb reprocessing: fastp at Q25, MiXCR clone calling, in-frame beta chains kept. Duplicate CDR3 protein sequences are folded into a single record with the most common DNA and genes. The sample table contains about 340,000 distinct CDR3 sequences; only one count was recorded for roughly 17% of them. Around 12% of the sample goes to the ten largest clones. Input material: peripheral blood. These receptor sequences come from an adult man with Graves' ophthalmopathy.

This clonotype was detected ten times or more. This sequence joins TRBV7-2 and TRBJ1-1; tentatively, D is TRBD1 (6 bases). Trimming pared 4 bases from V and 7 bases from J, leaving 13 bases between. CDR1 is SGHTA, CDR2 FQGNSA, per germline. There are 13 residues in the CDR3. The CDR3 sequence is CASSSRGGYEAFF. The CDR3 DNA is TGTGCCAGCAGCTCACGAGGGGGGTATGAAGCTTTCTTT.

This clonotype was detected a few times. The chain is built from TRBV28 and TRBJ2-7; 7 bases map to TRBD2. The CDR3 contains 12 residues. Losses at the gene ends were 5 bases for V and 6 bases for J; bases not matched to a gene: 4. Germline V gene sequence: CDR1 MDHEN, CDR2 SYDVKM. The chain's CDR3 is CASSGAGSEQYF. In DNA form, the CDR3 reads TGTGCCAGCAGTGGAGCGGGAAGCGAGCAGTACTTC.

This clonotype was observed many times. CDR3 DNA: TGTGCCAGCAGTTACCAAAAAACAGGGTTTGGGGGCTACACCTTC. This codes for CASSYQKTGFGGYTF. The V call is TRBV6-5, the J call TRBJ1-2; weak D call: TRBD1 (6 bases). Germline CDR1 and CDR2: MNHEY and SVGAGI. V lost 2 bases and J lost 8, with 18 bases in between. The CDR3 is made up of 15 amino acids.

This clonotype was picked up many times. The gene calls are TRBV6-5 and TRBJ2-2; D gene ambiguous. This CDR3 has 12 amino acids. V gave up 3 bases and J gave up 6 bases, with 5 bases separating them. The germline V gene has CDR1 MNHEY and CDR2 SVGAGI. The CDR3 DNA is TGTGCCAGCAGTTATGGGGCCGGGGAGCTGTTTTTT. It yields the protein CASSYGAGELFF.

This clonotype was seen at least ten times. The rearrangement uses TRBV7-9 and TRBJ1-1; D not resolved. Trimming took off 5 bases at V and 5 bases at J, with 15 bases between the two ends. Germline-derived CDR1 and CDR2 are SEHNR and FQNEAQ (reference sequence). This CDR3 region has 14 residues. The CDR3 DNA reads as TGTGCCAGCAGCCCCGGCTCTGGGCCTACTGAAGCTTTCTTT. This encodes CASSPGSGPTEAFF. Supplemented by reference TRBV7-9 and TRBJ1-1, the full variable domain reads DTGVSQNPRHKITKRGQNVTFRCDPISEHNRLYWYRQTLGQGPEFLTYFQNEAQLEKSRLLSDRFSAERPKGSFSTLEIQRTEQGDSAMYLCASSPGSGPTEAFFGQGTRLTVV.

On this clonotype itself: At one boundary the junction diverges from the germline segment, which might be a read error. The gene calls are TRBV5-1 and TRBJ2-7; D is perhaps TRBD1 (6 bases). Germline-derived CDR1 and CDR2 are SGHRS and YFSETQ. CDR3 length: 12 residues. CDR3 DNA sequence: TGCGCCAGCATCTTGGTAGGGGGAGAGCAGTCCTTC. The encoded protein is CASILVGGEQSF.

A few counts support this clonotype. CDR3 DNA sequence: TGTGCCAGCCCACGGATCGACAGGGCCCACGAGCAGTACTTC. Its protein is CASPRIDRAHEQYF. The chain carries TRBV18 and TRBJ2-7; TRBD1 agrees at 7 bases. This CDR3 region has 14 residues. Trimming took 8 bases from V and 5 from J; bases not matched to a gene: 12. Germline lookup yields CDR1 KGHSH and CDR2 LQKENI. Combining the CDR3 with reference TRBV18 and TRBJ2-7 gives the whole variable domain NAGVMQNPRHLVRRRGQEARLRCSPMKGHSHVYWYRQLPEEGLKFMVYLQKENIIDESGMPKERFSAEFPKEGPSILRIQQVVRGDSAAYFCASPRIDRAHEQYFGPGTRLTVT.

This clonotype was counted many times. V usage is TRBV10-3 and J usage is TRBJ2-2; 10 bases line up with TRBD2. V lost 8 bases to trimming and J lost 3 bases; unmatched junction nucleotides: 6. Germline V gives CDR1 ENHRY, CDR2 SYGVKD. The CDR3 extends over 15 amino acids. CDR3 in amino acids: CAISQRGGYTGELFF. In nucleotides, the CDR3 is TGTGCCATCTCTCAGCGGGGGGGCTACACCGGGGAGCTGTTTTTT.